The 9 T cell receptor beta chains below were found in one sample sequenced in a study of cytomegalovirus exposure and HLA in healthy donors. The PCR ran on 60 Vbeta and 13 Jbeta primers. Libraries were prepared by immunoSEQ multiplex PCR; TCRdb keeps only in-frame clonotypes and omits some of them. Its table records fewer than 50,000 clones. Sequenced: PBMCs. These TCRs come from a male donor in good health and CMV-seronegative.

V and J are TRBV7-9 and TRBJ2-7, with 9 bases aligning to TRBD2. CDR3 size: 17 residues. The J segment lost 4 bases and the V segment lost 3 bases, leaving 13 bases of the junction unmatched. The germline CDR1 and CDR2 sequences are SEHNR and FQNEAQ (reference sequence). DNA of the CDR3: TGTGCCAGCAGCTTTACTCGACGCGGGAGGGCCGGATACGAGCAGTACTTC. Its translation: CASSFTRRGRAGYEQYF.

The chain uses TRBV6-1 and TRBJ2-7; possibly TRBD1 for D (5 bases). Germline-derived CDR1 and CDR2 are MNHNS and SASEGT. V was trimmed by 6 bases and J by 2 bases, leaving 11 bases between them. The CDR3 runs to 13 residues. CDR3 protein: CASSGRAAYEQYF. The CDR3 DNA follows: TGTGCCAGCAGCGGCAGGGCGGCCTACGAGCAGTACTTC.

This rearrangement joins TRBV30 to TRBJ2-1; D possibly corresponds to TRBD2 (5 bases). Trimming stripped 4 bases from V and 0 bases from J, with 16 bases between. The CDR3 sequence is 16 residues long. Germline lookup yields CDR1 GTSNPN and CDR2 SVGIG (reference sequence). The CDR3 region has the DNA TGTGCCTGGACAGCGCGCGGCGGGCGCTCCTACAATGAGCAGTTCTTC. Its protein product is CAWTARGGRSYNEQFF.

The rearrangement uses TRBV6-1 and TRBJ1-5; no clear D gene. This CDR3 comprises 15 residues. Germline V gene data show CDR1 as MNHNS and CDR2 as SASEGT. V was trimmed by 1 base and J by 6 bases, leaving 13 bases between them. Written as DNA, the CDR3 is TGTGCCAGCAGTGAAGTTAGGCAAGCGGGTCAGCCCCAGCATTTT. Its translation is CASSEVRQAGQPQHF.

Here the CDR3 DNA reads TGTGCCAGCAGCCCCTTGGAAGGGGTCATGAACACTGAAGCTTTCTTT. Amino acids: CASSPLEGVMNTEAFF. The rearrangement uses TRBV14 and TRBJ1-1; the D gene is possibly TRBD1 (5 bases). The V gene's germline CDR1 is SGHDN and CDR2 FVKESK. V was clipped by 4 bases and J by 0 bases, with 15 bases between them. The CDR3 is 16 residues long.

For the CDR3, the DNA is TGTGCCAGCAGCTCAGGACTAACTCCAGATACGCAGTATTTT. Translating gives CASSSGLTPDTQYF. V is TRBV5-4 and J is TRBJ2-3, with D possibly matching TRBD2 (6 bases). Germline assignment: CDR1 SGHNT and CDR2 YYREEE (reference sequence). V lost 3 bases and J lost 4, with 12 bases in between. The CDR3 totals 14 residues.

V is TRBV28 and J is TRBJ2-2, with 7 bases that match TRBD1. The V gene's germline CDR1 is MDHEN and CDR2 SYDVKM. This CDR3 has 18 amino acids. Germline trimming cut 2 bases from V and 1 base from J; bases unmatched to any gene: 10. As DNA, the CDR3 is TGTGCCAGCAGTTTACGCTTGTCCGGGACAGAGAACACCGGGGAGCTGTTTTTT. Translating it yields CASSLRLSGTENTGELFF.

This sequence joins TRBV11-3 and TRBJ2-3; D is ambiguous. V shed 3 bases and J shed 2 bases, with 9 bases lying between them. The V gene's germline CDR1 is SGHNT and CDR2 YENEEA. This CDR3 contains 14 residues. The CDR3 sequence is CASSLSLLTDTQYF. The DNA for the CDR3 is TGTGCCAGCAGCTTGAGCCTGCTCACAGATACGCAGTATTTT.

The V call is TRBV5-1, the J call TRBJ1-1, with D perhaps TRBD1 (5 bases). CDR1 and CDR2 from the germline V gene are SGHRS and YFSETQ. The CDR3 sequence is 15 residues long. V was shortened by 0 bases and J by 4 bases, with 13 bases between the two germline ends. The CDR3 protein is CASSLGGVWSTEAFF. In DNA, the CDR3 is TGCGCCAGCAGCTTGGGGGGGGTCTGGAGCACTGAAGCTTTCTTT. Supplemented by reference TRBV5-1 and TRBJ1-1, the full variable domain reads KAGVTQTPRYLIKTRGQQVTLSCSPISGHRSVSWYQQTPGQGLQFLFEYFSETQRNKGNFPGRFSGRQFSNSRSEMNVSTLELGDSALYLCASSLGGVWSTEAFFGQGTRLTVV.